This record concerns one T cell receptor beta chain sequence. The antigen is undetermined. The data were obtained in a study of T cells in Graves' hyperthyroidism and ophthalmopathy. Study details: Specimen type is peripheral blood, collected at initial diagnosis prior to any treatment.

Germline CDR1 is LNHDA and CDR2 is SQIVND (reference sequence). The CDR3 spans 15 residues. V lost 3 bases, J lost 0 bases, and 9 bases lay in between. TCR beta CDR3 region amplification was performed from RNA transcripts. In the first-round RT-PCR of the TCR CDR3, the HTBI primer set was used. TCRdb itself ran the multiplex PCR reads through MiXCR, one entry per CDR3 protein. The repertoire holds over 700,000 distinct CDR3 sequences, over 15% seen once, with 16% in the top ten. Findings and limits, study-wide: Ophthalmopathy onset followed model prediction by a median about six months. Blood shared most expanded thyroid clonotypes above 0.001.

This sequence joins TRBV19 and TRBJ1-5; D is perhaps TRBD1 (6 bases). The receptor was isolated from a woman in her fifties or sixties with Graves' hyperthyroidism that later progressed to Graves' ophthalmopathy. Sequenced material: blood. The CDR3 bases are TGTGCCAGTAGTATTTCAGGGGATAGCAATCAGCCCCAGCATTTT. Its translation is CASSISGDSNQPQHF.